These 18 T cell receptor beta chains were sequenced from one sample in a study of T cell responses to AZD1222 COVID-19 vaccine. Sequencing was performed with immunoSEQ multiplex PCR; in TCRdb, only in-frame clones are kept and a portion is missing. The table lists roughly 100,000 clones, 90% to 95% of them singletons. Here the sequenced sample was peripheral blood, taken on day 0 of AZD1222 vaccination. Receptors were obtained from an adult in good health.

The chain employs TRBV14 and TRBJ1-1; 7 positions match TRBD1. Germline V CDR1 and CDR2: SGHDN, FVKESK. This CDR3 comprises 11 residues. The ends lost 1 base at V and 10 bases at J; junction bases unmatched: 0. This CDR3 is CASSQAGGAFF. CDR3 bases: TGTGCCAGCAGCCAAGCAGGGGGAGCTTTCTTT.

Only a few counts were recorded for this clone. The rearrangement joins TRBV7-9 to TRBJ1-1; 7 bases align to TRBD1. There are 15 residues in the CDR3. V lost 5 bases, J lost 5 bases, and 11 bases stayed unmatched. Germline lookup yields CDR1 SEHNR and CDR2 FQNEAQ (reference sequence). The CDR3 DNA reads as TGTGCCAGCAGCCAAGGGGACAGATATAATACTGAAGCTTTCTTT. This translates into CASSQGDRYNTEAFF.

The V and J genes are TRBV2 and TRBJ2-7, with TRBD1 matching 12 bases. The CDR3 is 16 amino acids. Germline lookup yields CDR1 SNHLY and CDR2 FYNNEI. The ends lost 6 bases at V and 6 bases at J; junction bases unmatched: 12. Here the CDR3 DNA reads TGTGCCAGCAGAGCCAGGCTGGGACAGGGGGCGGTCGAGCAGTACTTC. It specifies CASRARLGQGAVEQYF.

About this clone: This CDR3 is also generated by other DNA sequences in the sample. V and J are TRBV30 and TRBJ1-5; D is uncertain. Trimming removed 1 base from V and 1 base from J, with 5 bases in between. Germline CDR1 and CDR2: GTSNPN and SVGIG (reference sequence). This CDR3 is 13 amino acids long. CDR3 DNA sequence: TGTGCCTGGAGTGGCGGGAGCAATCAGCCCCAGCATTTT. Protein product: CAWSGGSNQPQHF.

V usage is TRBV7-2 and J usage is TRBJ2-2; D is uncertain. The germline V and J ends were trimmed by 1 base and 4 bases, with 10 bases remaining between them. CDR1 is SGHTA and CDR2 is FQGNSA in the germline V gene. This CDR3 is 15 amino acids long. The CDR3 DNA is TGTGCCAGCAGCTTAGTGGGGATCGGCACCGGGGAGCTGTTTTTT. Its translation is CASSLVGIGTGELFF. Supplemented by reference TRBV7-2 and TRBJ2-2, the full variable domain reads GAGVSQSPSNKVTEKGKDVELRCDPISGHTALYWYRQSLGQGLEFLIYFQGNSAPDKSGLPSDRFSAERTGGSVSTLTIQRTQQEDSAVYLCASSLVGIGTGELFFGEGSRLTVL.

V and J are TRBV27 and TRBJ1-2; 7 positions match TRBD1. CDR1 MNHEY and CDR2 SMNVEV come from the germline V gene (reference sequence). This CDR3 is built from 16 residues. Germline trimming cut 7 bases from V and 6 bases from J; bases unmatched to any gene: 17. This chain's CDR3 is CASNPTHGTAYHGYTF. For the CDR3, the DNA is TGTGCCAGCAACCCCACTCACGGGACAGCGTACCATGGCTACACCTTC.

The V and J genes are TRBV28 and TRBJ2-6; the match to TRBD2 covers 7 bases. CDR3 length equals 15 residues. Germline V gene lookup returns CDR1 MDHEN and CDR2 SYDVKM. With 5 bases clipped from V and 4 bases from J, the junction kept 5 bases outside the gene matches. CDR3 nucleotide sequence: TGTGCCAGCAGTACCGGGGGGTCAGGGGCCAACGTCCTGACTTTC. This encodes CASSTGGSGANVLTF.

The chain uses TRBV7-8 and TRBJ1-2, with 8 bases fitting TRBD1. Germline assignment: CDR1 SGHVS and CDR2 FQNEAQ. V lost 2 bases and J lost 14; bases outside the gene matches: 7. The CDR3 spans 12 residues. The chain's CDR3 is CASSLPPGGETF. The CDR3 DNA is TGTGCCAGCAGCTTACCCCCAGGGGGCGAAACCTTC.

This clone was counted a single time. The chain employs TRBV19 and TRBJ2-7, with D possibly being TRBD1 or TRBD2 (5 bases each). Trimming stripped 8 bases from V and 2 bases from J, with 10 bases between. There are 12 residues in the CDR3. Germline CDR1 LNHDA, CDR2 SQIVND (reference sequence). CDR3 nucleotide sequence: TGTGCCAGTCGGGACCGCACCTACGAGCAGTACTTC. Amino acids: CASRDRTYEQYF.

This clone was counted only a few times. V usage is TRBV15 and J usage is TRBJ1-2; D is ambiguous. The germline V gene has CDR1 LNHNV and CDR2 YYDKDF (reference sequence). V lost 0 bases and J 4 bases, leaving 6 bases between the germline ends. The CDR3 loop spans 13 amino acids. CDR3 nucleotide sequence: TGTGCCACCAGCAGAGAACTGAGCTATGGCTACACCTTC. Amino acids: CATSRELSYGYTF.

The sample holds one count of this clone. This chain connects TRBV18 to TRBJ1-6, with 7 bases aligning to TRBD1. V trimming: 4 bases; J trimming: 6 bases; junction bases outside the gene matches: 9. The length of the CDR3 is 16 residues. CDR1 KGHSH and CDR2 LQKENI come from the germline V gene. CDR3 residues: CASSQMGQTLNSPLHF. DNA for the CDR3: TGTGCCAGCTCACAAATGGGACAGACCCTTAATTCACCCCTCCACTTT.

This sequence joins TRBV7-6 and TRBJ1-3; D might be TRBD1 (5 bases). CDR1 is SGHVS and CDR2 is FNYEAQ in the germline V gene. The CDR3 contains 16 residues. Trimming shortened V by 0 bases and J by 3 bases, and 12 bases separated the two germline ends. CDR3 sequence: CASSLASPGNGNTIYF. The DNA for the CDR3 is TGTGCCAGCAGCTTAGCGAGCCCAGGGAATGGAAACACCATATATTTT.

This clone was detected only once. An end of the junction does not agree with germline; a read error may underlie this. The chain links TRBV6-1 to TRBJ2-7, with D perhaps matching TRBD1 (6 bases). Germline assignment: CDR1 MNHNS and CDR2 SASEGT. CDR3 size: 13 residues. This CDR3 reads CASREAGVYEQYF. The DNA of the CDR3 is TGTGCCAGCAGAGAAGCAGGGGTCTACGAGCAGTACTTC.

The chain couples TRBV28 to TRBJ1-5; D remains ambiguous. Germline lookup yields CDR1 MDHEN and CDR2 SYDVKM. Trimming cost V 3 bases and J 5 bases, with 17 bases left between them. The CDR3 has 16 amino acids. As DNA, the CDR3 is TGTGCCAGCAGTTTCATGGCAGGCCGGGGAGATCAGCCCCAGCATTTT. Translation gives CASSFMAGRGDQPQHF.

This chain links TRBV24-1 with TRBJ2-1; a possible D gene is TRBD2 (5 bases). The CDR3 is made up of 13 amino acids. V lost 3 bases to trimming and J lost 4 bases, with 6 bases between them. Per the germline V gene, CDR1 is KGHDR and CDR2 is SFDVKD. The CDR3 here is CATSDTRYNEQFF. CDR3 nucleotide sequence: TGTGCCACCAGTGATACTAGATACAATGAGCAGTTCTTC.

Relative to its sample, this clone is medium-sized (0.01 to 0.1%). This chain connects TRBV7-2 to TRBJ1-5; D might be TRBD1 (5 bases). The CDR3 spans 15 residues. Germline V gene lookup returns CDR1 SGHTA and CDR2 FQGNSA. V was clipped by 1 base and J by 5 bases, with 12 bases between them. CDR3 sequence: CASSLVKTVDQPQHF. As DNA, the CDR3 is TGTGCCAGCAGCTTAGTTAAGACAGTGGATCAGCCCCAGCATTTT.

V usage is TRBV7-6 and J usage is TRBJ2-5; TRBD2 aligns across 13 bases. V lost 4 bases, J lost 5 bases, and 10 bases stayed unmatched. The CDR3 contains 17 residues. The germline V gene has CDR1 SGHVS and CDR2 FNYEAQ. The CDR3 loop reads CASSSRTSGSGGETQYF. For the CDR3, the DNA is TGTGCCAGCAGCTCGAGGACTAGCGGGAGTGGGGGGGAGACCCAGTACTTC.

This clone was seen only a few times. This chain links TRBV7-2 with TRBJ2-7, with D uncertain. This CDR3 spans 14 amino acids. V dropped 1 base and J dropped 2 bases, with 9 bases sitting between them. CDR1 SGHTA and CDR2 FQGNSA come from the germline V gene. The CDR3, as DNA: TGTGCCAGCAGCTTAGAACAGCTAGCCTACGAGCAGTACTTC. Translating gives CASSLEQLAYEQYF.